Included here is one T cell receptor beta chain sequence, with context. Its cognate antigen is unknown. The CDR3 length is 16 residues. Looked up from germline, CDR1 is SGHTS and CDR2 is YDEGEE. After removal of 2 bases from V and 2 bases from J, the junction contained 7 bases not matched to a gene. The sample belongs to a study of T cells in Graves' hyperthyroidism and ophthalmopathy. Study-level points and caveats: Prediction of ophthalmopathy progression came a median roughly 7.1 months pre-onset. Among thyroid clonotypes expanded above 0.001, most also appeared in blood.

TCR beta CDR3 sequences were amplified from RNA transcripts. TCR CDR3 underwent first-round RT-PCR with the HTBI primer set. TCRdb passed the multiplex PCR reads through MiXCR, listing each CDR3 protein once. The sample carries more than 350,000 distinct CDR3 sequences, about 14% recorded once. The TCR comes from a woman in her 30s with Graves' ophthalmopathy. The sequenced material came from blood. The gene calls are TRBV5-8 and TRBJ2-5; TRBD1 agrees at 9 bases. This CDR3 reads CASSFPGTGRQETQYF. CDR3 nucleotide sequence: TGTGCCAGCAGCTTTCCCGGGACAGGGCGGCAAGAGACCCAGTACTTC.